This entry lists 15 T cell receptor beta chains sequenced from one sample in a study of Ad26.COV2.S vaccination and SARS-CoV-2 variants. This table comes from immunoSEQ multiplex PCR, and its TCRdb copy is limited to in-frame clones, with some not included. Of about 460,000 clones listed, about 89% are singletons. Treatment of the sample: around 19 received Ad26.COV2.S at low or high dose, single or two shots; about 5 received placebo; per-sample allocation not given. Samples came from day 63 after the first vaccine or placebo injection. Sequencing was performed on peripheral blood, taken in a trial of Ad26.COV2.S vaccine versus placebo. These TCRs come from a person aged 18-65 years who received the Ad26.COV2.S COVID-19 vaccine or a placebo.

The chain has TRBV7-9 and TRBJ2-2, with a weak D call TRBD1 (5 bases). The CDR3 sequence is 14 residues long. Per germline, CDR1 SEHNR and CDR2 FQNEAQ (reference sequence). Deletions cut 3 bases from V and 1 base from J, with 6 bases between. The CDR3 reads CASSFDRNTGELFF. The CDR3, as DNA: TGTGCCAGCAGCTTTGACAGGAACACCGGGGAGCTGTTTTTT.

The chain links TRBV12-5 to TRBJ2-2; TRBD2 agrees at 11 bases. J gave up 2 bases and V 1 base, and 9 bases lay outside the gene matches. Germline V CDR1 and CDR2: LGHNT, FRNRAP. The CDR3 totals 19 residues. CDR3 region: CASGLDPGLAGGNTGELFF. The CDR3 DNA is TGTGCTAGTGGTTTGGACCCTGGGCTAGCGGGGGGTAACACCGGGGAGCTGTTTTTT.

The chain combines TRBV2 with TRBJ1-5; D is ambiguous. The germline CDR1 and CDR2 sequences are SNHLY and FYNNEI. The CDR3 runs to 14 residues. Between the trimmed V and J ends, which lost 4 bases and 0 bases, there was a span of 7 bases. DNA for the CDR3: TGTGCCAGCAGTGTAGTCGGTAGCAATCAGCCCCAGCATTTT. This sequence encodes CASSVVGSNQPQHF.

The CDR3 loop reads CASSWGQGIGEQFF. CDR3 DNA sequence: TGCGCCAGCAGTTGGGGACAGGGGATAGGTGAGCAGTTCTTC. The chain has TRBV5-1 and TRBJ2-1; 10 bases map to TRBD1. Unmatched junction bases numbered 8, after V lost 5 bases and J lost 9 bases. This CDR3 contains 14 residues. Germline CDR1 SGHRS, CDR2 YFSETQ.

The rearrangement uses TRBV28 and TRBJ1-4; the match to TRBD1 covers 7 bases. CDR1 and CDR2 from the germline V gene are MDHEN and SYDVKM. V was pared by 2 bases and J by 4 bases, with 4 bases of the junction left unmatched. This CDR3 is 15 amino acids long. CDR3 region: CASSLPSGGNEKLFF. The DNA of the CDR3 is TGTGCCAGCAGTTTACCCTCAGGGGGTAATGAAAAACTGTTTTTT.

The J gene is TRBJ2-5, the V gene TRBV29-1; 7 nucleotides align to TRBD1. The CDR3 extends over 16 amino acids. The germline CDR1 and CDR2 sequences are SQVTM and ANQGSEA. The V and J ends lost 7 bases and 0 bases, in that order; junction bases with no gene match: 14. This CDR3 is CSATQPGQLYQETQYF. CDR3 DNA: TGCAGCGCCACTCAGCCGGGACAGTTATACCAAGAGACCCAGTACTTC.

The rearrangement links TRBV28 to TRBJ2-1; TRBD2 might be the D (5 bases). This CDR3 is built from 16 residues. Germline loops: CDR1 MDHEN, CDR2 SYDVKM. V was pared by 0 bases and J by 5 bases, with 14 bases between. The CDR3 is CASSLWAERRDNEQFF. The CDR3 nucleotides read TGTGCCAGCAGTTTATGGGCTGAAAGGCGGGACAATGAGCAGTTCTTC. The full variable domain, its missing parts supplied by reference TRBV28 and TRBJ2-1, is DVKVTQSSRYLVKRTGEKVFLECVQDMDHENMFWYRQDPGLGLRLIYFSYDVKMKEKGDIPEGYSVSREKKERFSLILESASTNQTSMYLCASSLWAERRDNEQFFGPGTRLTVL.

V gene TRBV5-1 combines with J gene TRBJ2-2; 10 nucleotides match TRBD2. V lost 7 bases to trimming and J lost 4 bases; unmatched junction nucleotides: 4. The CDR3 contains 14 residues. In germline, CDR1 is SGHRS, CDR2 YFSETQ. CDR3 protein: CASATSGTTGELFF. In DNA form, the CDR3 reads TGCGCCAGCGCAACTAGCGGGACCACCGGGGAGCTGTTTTTT. The complete variable domain, with remaining parts taken from reference TRBV5-1 and TRBJ2-2, reads KAGVTQTPRYLIKTRGQQVTLSCSPISGHRSVSWYQQTPGQGLQFLFEYFSETQRNKGNFPGRFSGRQFSNSRSEMNVSTLELGDSALYLCASATSGTTGELFFGEGSRLTVL.

Details on this clone: This sample includes further DNA sequences coding for the same CDR3. This chain joins TRBV6-6 and TRBJ1-2; 8 nucleotides agree with TRBD1. Trimming at V came to 0 bases and at J to 4 bases, leaving 4 bases not matched to a gene. The CDR3 is made up of 15 amino acids. The germline CDR1 and CDR2 sequences are MNHNY and SVGAGI (reference sequence). Written as DNA, the CDR3 is TGTGCCAGCAGTTACTCAACAGGGGGGGGCTATGGCTACACCTTC. Translating it yields CASSYSTGGGYGYTF.

The chain employs TRBV7-2 and TRBJ1-2, with D hard to call. This CDR3 is built from 16 residues. Germline V CDR1 and CDR2: SGHTA, FQGNSA. Trimming shortened V by 1 base and J by 4 bases, and 16 bases separated the two germline ends. The CDR3 sequence is CASSLGGSAAIYGYTF. The CDR3 coding sequence is TGTGCCAGCAGCTTAGGAGGGTCAGCAGCTATCTATGGCTACACCTTC.

The chain uses TRBV2 and TRBJ2-1; the D gene is possibly TRBD1 (6 bases). Germline loops: CDR1 SNHLY, CDR2 FYNNEI. The CDR3 runs 16 residues. V was cut by 5 bases and J by 0 bases, with 14 bases left in between. The CDR3 loop is CASSIRQASSYNEQFF. The CDR3 bases are TGTGCCAGCAGTATCAGACAGGCGAGCTCCTACAATGAGCAGTTCTTC. The complete variable domain, with remaining parts taken from reference TRBV2 and TRBJ2-1, reads EPEVTQTPSHQVTQMGQEVILRCVPISNHLYFYWYRQILGQKVEFLVSFYNNEISEKSEIFDDQFSVERPDGSNFTLKIRSTKLEDSAMYFCASSIRQASSYNEQFFGPGTRLTVL.

This sequence joins TRBV5-1 and TRBJ1-2; 7 bases map to TRBD1. The J segment lost 11 bases and the V segment lost 4 bases, leaving 8 bases of the junction unmatched. The CDR3 sequence is 12 residues long. Germline V CDR1 and CDR2: SGHRS, YFSETQ. CDR3 amino acids: CASSEPTGQYTF. DNA for the CDR3: TGCGCCAGCAGCGAACCGACAGGGCAGTACACCTTC.

The genes are TRBV13 and TRBJ2-2; 8 nucleotides align to TRBD2. The CDR3 has 16 residues. The trim removed 2 bases at V and 4 bases at J, leaving 6 bases unmatched. Germline V gives CDR1 PRHDT, CDR2 FYEKMQ (reference sequence). This CDR3 is CASSLSGGGITGELFF. The CDR3 nucleotides read TGTGCCAGCAGCTTATCGGGCGGGGGGATCACCGGGGAGCTGTTTTTT. Drawing the rest from reference TRBV13 and TRBJ2-2, the complete variable domain is AAGVIQSPRHLIKEKRETATLKCYPIPRHDTVYWYQQGPGQDPQFLISFYEKMQSDKGSIPDRFSAQQFSDYHSELNMSSLELGDSALYFCASSLSGGGITGELFFGEGSRLTVL.

The chain has TRBV7-3 and TRBJ2-1, with TRBD2 identical over 14 bases. This CDR3 contains 16 residues. Germline V gene data show CDR1 as SGHTA and CDR2 as FQGTGA. V lost 4 bases and J lost 8; bases outside the gene matches: 7. The CDR3 DNA follows: TGTGCCAGCAGCTCCGGGACTAGCGGGAGTCTGGATGAGCAGTTCTTC. It encodes CASSSGTSGSLDEQFF.

This sequence joins TRBV19 and TRBJ1-2; D call uncertain. V was pared by 4 bases and J by 4 bases, with 22 bases between. From germline, CDR1 is LNHDA and CDR2 SQIVND (reference sequence). CDR3 size: 17 residues. For the CDR3, the DNA is TGTGCCAGTAGTAGGACCGTCCAAGTCTTCCAAAGCTATGGCTACACCTTC. Translating it yields CASSRTVQVFQSYGYTF.